This paragraph reports one TCR beta chain. Some clones are missing from TCRdb's copy, which holds only in-frame ones; the method was immunoSEQ multiplex PCR. The sample has a few hundred thousand clones; about 84% are singletons. This record comes from a study of blood T cell repertoires in COVID-19. Study-level information: Material from acute and convalescent COVID-19 was sourced from the United States, Italy and Spain. From T cells, B-cell-depleted T cells, or PBMCs came the material, which was cDNA or gDNA.

The ends were cut back, 4 bases at V and 13 bases at J, with 11 bases in the middle. The CDR3 length is 12 residues. Germline loops: CDR1 MNHNY, CDR2 SVGAGI (reference sequence). Sequenced: peripheral blood. The rearrangement uses TRBV6-6 and TRBJ1-6; D might be TRBD1 (6 bases). The sequence was obtained from a woman aged 50 to 60 with acute or convalescent COVID-19. This chain's CDR3 is CASSSYRAPLHF. The CDR3 coding sequence is TGTGCCAGCAGTTCCTACAGGGCCCCCCTCCACTTT.